This T cell receptor (beta chain) appears in the sequencing data of a study of blood T cell repertoires in COVID-19. V shed 0 bases and J 2 bases; nucleotides not matched to a gene: 9. CDR3 length: 17 amino acids. Germline CDR1 SGHDT, CDR2 YYEEEE. Authors' methods: Estimation of nucleated cell counts relied on the amplification of reference gene primers. Libraries were prepared by immunoSEQ multiplex PCR; TCRdb keeps only in-frame clonotypes and omits some of them. D and trimming come from the DNA, and the V and J calls and clone size come from that table. The sample includes 250,000 to 300,000 clones, under 90% of them seen just once.

Sequencing used peripheral blood. The chain recombines TRBV5-6 with TRBJ2-5; 8 nucleotides match TRBD1. This sequence was found in a man between 50 and 59 years old with acute or convalescent COVID-19. Here the CDR3 reads CASSLVLRQGSQETQYF. CDR3 bases: TGTGCCAGCAGCTTGGTATTGAGACAGGGGTCTCAAGAGACCCAGTACTTC.